This entry lists 21 T cell receptor beta chains sequenced from one sample in a study of blood T cell repertoires in COVID-19. Profiled with immunoSEQ multiplex PCR; TCRdb holds only in-frame clones, not every one. The sample gives approximately 110,000 clones, around 90% of which show up once; approximately 2% is in the top ten. The sample comprised peripheral blood. The receptors come from a middle-aged man with COVID-19, enrolled during active disease.

This chain joins TRBV5-1 and TRBJ2-2; 16 bases match TRBD2. With 4 bases clipped from V and 6 bases from J, the junction kept 3 bases outside the gene matches. CDR3 size: 16 residues. Germline-derived CDR1 and CDR2 are SGHRS and YFSETQ. The CDR3 loop reads CASSVGLAGGAGELFF. In DNA, the CDR3 is TGCGCCAGCAGCGTGGGACTAGCGGGAGGGGCCGGGGAGCTGTTTTTT.

CDR3 nucleotide sequence: TGCGCCAGCAGCCTCCCCGCAGATACGCAGTATTTT. This codes for CASSLPADTQYF. This sequence joins TRBV5-1 and TRBJ2-3; D unclear. Germline V gene lookup returns CDR1 SGHRS and CDR2 YFSETQ. This CDR3 comprises 12 residues. V lost 4 bases, J lost 4 bases, and 7 bases lay in between.

The chain carries TRBV27 and TRBJ1-5; TRBD1 matches at 9 bases. V lost 3 bases, J lost 9 bases, and 6 bases stayed unmatched. Looked up from germline, CDR1 is MNHEY and CDR2 is SMNVEV (reference sequence). CDR3 length: 14 residues. The CDR3 DNA follows: TGTGCCAGCAGTTTCCGACAGGGGGAAGGGCCCCAGCATTTT. Its translation is CASSFRQGEGPQHF.

The chain carries TRBV6-6 and TRBJ1-2, with no clear D. Germline assignment: CDR1 MNHNY and CDR2 SVGAGI (reference sequence). Between the trimmed V and J ends, which lost 0 bases and 7 bases, there was a span of 12 bases. This CDR3 has 14 residues. The CDR3 DNA sequence: TGTGCCAGCAGTTACTCGGGCAATCTGGTTGGCTACACCTTC. It is translated as CASSYSGNLVGYTF.

The chain uses TRBV15 and TRBJ2-3; 7 bases are shared with TRBD2. CDR1 is LNHNV and CDR2 is YYDKDF in the germline V gene (reference sequence). The CDR3 spans 17 residues. V gave up 0 bases and J gave up 2 bases; unmatched junction bases: 8. Written as DNA, the CDR3 is TGTGCCACCAGCAGAGAATCGGGACTAACCCCCACAGATACGCAGTATTTT. It encodes CATSRESGLTPTDTQYF.

This clone was observed a single time. V gene TRBV10-2 combines with J gene TRBJ2-1; 7 bases are a match to TRBD2. Germline CDR1 and CDR2: WSHSY and SAAADI. V was pared by 6 bases and J by 1 base, with 15 bases of the junction left unmatched. The CDR3 runs to 18 residues. The CDR3 DNA sequence: TGCGCCAGCAGCGAGCTTTGGCGGGAGCAAAAGTCCTACAATGAGCAGTTCTTC. Translating it yields CASSELWREQKSYNEQFF.

A few counts support this clone. The V and J genes are TRBV25-1 and TRBJ2-5; D not certain. There are 14 residues in the CDR3. Trimming pared 1 base from V and 2 bases from J, leaving 8 bases between. CDR1 is MGHDK, CDR2 SYGVNS, per germline. This CDR3 is CASSESGRQETQYF. The CDR3 DNA reads as TGTGCCAGCAGTGAATCTGGCAGGCAAGAGACCCAGTACTTC.

The rearrangement uses TRBV5-8 and TRBJ2-5, with D possibly being TRBD2 (5 bases). Germline lookup yields CDR1 SGHTS and CDR2 YDEGEE. The CDR3 runs to 13 residues. V shed 5 bases and J shed 4 bases, with 12 bases lying between them. The CDR3 DNA follows: TGTGCCAGCAGATTAGGGAGAGTAGAGACCCAGTACTTC. This sequence encodes CASRLGRVETQYF.

This chain links TRBV3-1 (or the pseudogene TRBV3-2) with TRBJ2-7; 15 nucleotides match TRBD2. Germline loops: CDR1 LGHDT, CDR2 YNNKEL (reference sequence). V lost 4 bases to trimming and J lost 6 bases; unmatched junction nucleotides: 4. This CDR3 spans 15 amino acids. CDR3 region: CASSPGLAGGREQYV. The CDR3 nucleotides read TGTGCCAGCAGCCCGGGACTAGCGGGAGGTCGCGAGCAGTACGTC.

The J gene is TRBJ1-2, the V gene TRBV3-1 (or the pseudogene TRBV3-2); D is unclear. With 2 bases removed from V and 1 base from J, the gap between germline ends came to 17 bases. Looked up from germline, CDR1 is LGHDT and CDR2 is YNNKEL (reference sequence). The CDR3 contains 17 residues. The CDR3 protein is CASSQTEASPFNYGYTF. The CDR3 coding sequence is TGTGCCAGCAGCCAAACCGAGGCCAGTCCTTTTAACTATGGCTACACCTTC.

The chain carries TRBV29-1 and TRBJ2-5; D gene unclear. The CDR3 extends over 11 amino acids. Trimming removed 4 bases at V and 4 bases at J, with 7 bases between. Germline-derived CDR1 and CDR2 are SQVTM and ANQGSEA. The CDR3 region is CSVVVAETQYF. The DNA of the CDR3 is TGCAGCGTTGTAGTTGCAGAGACCCAGTACTTC.

This clone is a singleton in its sample. Germline and junction disagree at one end, which may indicate a read error. The rearrangement joins TRBV3-1 (or the pseudogene TRBV3-2) to TRBJ2-3; 10 nucleotides match TRBD2. The CDR3 runs 15 residues. CDR1 and CDR2 from the germline V gene are LGHDT and YNNKEL (reference sequence). As DNA, the CDR3 is TGTGCCAGCAGCCACACTAGCGGGACAACAGATGCGCAGTATTTT. This codes for CASSHTSGTTDAQYF.

This rearrangement joins TRBV30 to TRBJ2-6; a possible D gene is TRBD1 (6 bases). V lost 7 bases to trimming and J lost 0 bases, with 19 bases between them. The CDR3 totals 17 residues. CDR1 is GTSNPN and CDR2 is SVGIG in the germline V gene (reference sequence). The CDR3, as DNA: TGTGCCTTCTGGGAGACAGGACTCGACTCTGGGGCCAACGTCCTGACTTTC. Translation gives CAFWETGLDSGANVLTF.

The chain joins TRBV10-3 to TRBJ2-7; 10 bases are a match to TRBD2. CDR1 is ENHRY and CDR2 is SYGVKD in the germline V gene. After removal of 8 bases from V and 7 bases from J, the junction contained 8 bases not matched to a gene. This CDR3 has 13 amino acids. CDR3 DNA: TGTGCCATCGGCAGCGGGAGGGCGGGGGAGCAGTACTTC. This sequence encodes CAIGSGRAGEQYF.

This clone was detected once. The chain links TRBV27 to TRBJ2-2, with TRBD2 matching over 8 bases. This CDR3 is built from 14 residues. The ends lost 6 bases at V and 4 bases at J; junction bases unmatched: 4. Germline V gene lookup returns CDR1 MNHEY and CDR2 SMNVEV (reference sequence). The DNA for the CDR3 is TGTGCCAGCAGCGGACTAGCCGTCACCGGGGAGCTGTTTTTT. It specifies CASSGLAVTGELFF.

The genes are TRBV27 and TRBJ2-1; 7 nucleotides match TRBD2. The V segment lost 10 bases and the J segment 2 bases; nucleotides outside the gene matches: 8. This CDR3 spans 14 amino acids. Germline V gene sequence: CDR1 MNHEY, CDR2 SMNVEV (reference sequence). CDR3 amino acids: CATQRSGTYNEQFF. The CDR3 nucleotides read TGTGCCACCCAACGGAGCGGGACCTACAATGAGCAGTTCTTC.

In its sample, this clone was seen once. The CDR3 nucleotides are TGTGCCACCAGTGACCCCACTGACAGTCAAGAGACCCAGTACTTC. Residues: CATSDPTDSQETQYF. The V gene is TRBV24-1, the J gene TRBJ2-5; tentative D call: TRBD1 (5 bases). V gave up 4 bases and J gave up 2 bases, with 13 bases separating them. The CDR3 consists of 15 residues. Germline loops: CDR1 KGHDR, CDR2 SFDVKD.

This chain uses TRBV18 with TRBJ2-1, with 10 bases aligning to TRBD1. V lost 3 bases, J lost 4 bases, and 6 bases stayed unmatched. The CDR3 is 16 amino acids. Per germline, CDR1 KGHSH and CDR2 LQKENI. This CDR3 reads CASSPSGTGVYNEQFF. The CDR3 DNA reads as TGTGCCAGCTCACCCTCCGGGACAGGGGTATACAATGAGCAGTTCTTC.

The chain's CDR3 is CASSRGTGASGNTIYF. In nucleotides, the CDR3 is TGTGCCAGCAGTCGGGGGACAGGCGCCTCTGGAAACACCATATATTTT. The chain carries TRBV3-1 (or the pseudogene TRBV3-2) and TRBJ1-3; 8 bases are a match to TRBD1. CDR3 length equals 16 residues. Germline V CDR1 and CDR2: LGHDT, YNNKEL (reference sequence). With 6 bases clipped from V and 0 bases from J, the junction kept 7 bases outside the gene matches.

This rearrangement joins TRBV4-1 to TRBJ1-4; D is ambiguous. Germline V gene data show CDR1 as MGHRA and CDR2 as YSYEKL. V was pared by 2 bases and J by 7 bases, with 11 bases between. This CDR3 is built from 14 residues. CDR3 DNA: TGCGCCAGCAGCCAAAACCCGACGGGTGAAAAACTGTTTTTT. This sequence encodes CASSQNPTGEKLFF.

The table lists this clone with a count of one. The chain uses TRBV6-2 or TRBV6-3 and TRBJ2-1, with 9 bases that match TRBD2. Germline V gives CDR1 MNHEY, CDR2 SVGEGT. J lost 7 bases, V lost 5 bases, and 9 bases had no gene match. CDR3 length: 15 residues. As DNA, the CDR3 is TGTGCCAGCAGTCCCTCCCCGGGACTAGCAAATGAGCAGTTCTTC. Translation: CASSPSPGLANEQFF.